A selection of T cell receptor beta chains follows, all from one sample in a study of cytomegalovirus exposure and HLA in healthy donors. The protocol was immunoSEQ multiplex PCR, while the TCRdb copy is restricted to in-frame clones and leaves out a portion. The data hold around 90,000 clones, with 85% observed a single time. The specimen sequenced was PBMCs. Receptor source: a man aged 35 to 55 in good health and CMV-seropositive. Both conserved end residues are trimmed from each CDR3.

TRBJ2-1,13,TRBV7-3,ASSFRQGAYNEQF
TRBJ1-5,12,TRBV19,ASSIWAYNQPQH
TRBJ2-5,12,TRBV7-3,ASSFGGAGETQY
TRBJ1-1,13,TRBV7-9,ASSLPAGGNTEAF
TRBJ2-3,12,TRBV4-1,ASSQDPEVYTQY
TRBJ2-1,17,TRBV5-1,ASSLSWQGAASSYNEQF
TRBJ2-1,15,TRBV4-1,ASSPTNGGAAYNEQF
TRBJ2-2,11,TRBV28,AGKESNTGELF
TRBJ1-1,13,TRBV6-1,ASHRGTGQNTEAF
TRBJ2-7,12,TRBV6-5,ASTPRLLAYEQY
TRBJ2-6,13,TRBV11-1,ASSAKSSGANVLT
TRBJ2-7,14,TRBV21-1,ASSRAGRTGPYEQY
TRBJ1-1,12,TRBV2,ASSEASYNTEAF
TRBJ2-3,12,TRBV9,ASSVGQATDTQY
TRBJ1-5,15,TRBV19,ASELNQGLGPHEPQH
TRBJ2-1,12,TRBV5-1,ASSWKGVDNEQF
TRBJ2-1,12,TRBV4-1,ASSQDPYYNEQF
TRBJ2-6,18,TRBV19,ASRKGAGVDPLSGANVLT
TRBJ2-7,12,TRBV27,ASSRRDSAYEQY
TRBJ2-3,12,TRBV10-1,ASNSGGLGDTQY
TRBJ1-5,12,TRBV19,ASSRQGADQPQH
TRBJ2-2,14,TRBV9,ASSVSGWEGTGELF
TRBJ2-1,14,TRBV9,ASSVAGNPSYNEQF
TRBJ1-5,15,TRBV19,ASSIDAGGDTIQPQH
TRBJ2-1,12,TRBV2,ASRTDSARNEQF
TRBJ2-7,14,TRBV4-1,ASSQSPGQGSNEQY
TRBJ2-3,12,TRBV19,ASSPDRETDTQY
TRBJ1-2,12,TRBV6-5,ASSFTGQGYGYT
TRBJ1-3,13,TRBV2,ASSDRVGAGNTIY
TRBJ2-2,15,TRBV7-2,ASSVTGTGENTGELF
TRBJ2-1,15,TRBV27,ASSLSPWDRGGNEQF
TRBJ2-2,11,TRBV7-9,ASSSRIVGELF
TRBJ1-3,12,TRBV29-1,SVEETSSGNTIY
TRBJ2-5,13,TRBV11-3,ASSLKSPGGGTQY
TRBJ1-5,11,TRBV30,AWSRESNQPQH
TRBJ2-5,13,TRBV12-5,ASGKSGDYQETQY
TRBJ2-2,13,TRBV7-3,ASSLGVGGPGELF
TRBJ1-2,11,TRBV5-1,ASSASGGCGYT
TRBJ2-2,14,TRBV7-9,ASSLRQSPNTGELF
TRBJ1-4,13,TRBV10-2,ASSTGGATNEKLF
TRBJ1-2,12,TRBV30,AWRQGQKNYGYT
TRBJ2-7,14,TRBV5-6,ASSPVKGGSSYEQY
TRBJ1-5,13,TRBV4-1,ASSQPDRVNQPQH